Listed here are 11 T cell receptor beta chains from one sample, sequenced in a study of shared T cell receptors in the human thymus. Here immunoSEQ multiplex PCR was the method, and the copy in TCRdb shows in-frame clones only, minus some. The sample lists approximately 730,000 clones, 70% to 90% occurring once. In addition, the sample was reused for a study of human thymus T cells.

Sequences were obtained from thymocytes. These receptor sequences come from a girl in the first two years of life with a congenital heart defect.

This sequence joins TRBV5-1 and TRBJ1-1; TRBD1 matches 9 bases. The length of the CDR3 is 17 residues. Per germline, CDR1 SGHRS and CDR2 YFSETQ. After removal of 4 bases from V and 2 bases from J, the junction contained 12 bases not matched to a gene. The CDR3 DNA is TGCGCCAGCAGCCGAGACAGGGGGTGGGTTCTTAACACTGAAGCTTTCTTT. Translation gives CASSRDRGWVLNTEAFF.

The chain combines TRBV12-5 with TRBJ1-2; TRBD1 agrees at 8 bases. After removal of 7 bases from V and 7 bases from J, the junction contained 11 bases not matched to a gene. In germline, CDR1 is LGHNT, CDR2 FRNRAP. This CDR3 spans 14 amino acids. The DNA of the CDR3 is TGTGCTAGTGCCCTACTACCAGGGGGCTCTGGCTACACCTTC. It translates to CASALLPGGSGYTF.

This chain links TRBV5-1 with TRBJ1-2, with D possibly being TRBD1 (6 bases). The V end was cut by 5 bases, the J end by 3 bases, with 14 bases between. The CDR3 has 14 residues. Germline CDR1 and CDR2: SGHRS and YFSETQ. CDR3 nucleotides: TGCGCCAGCAGAGATACCAGGGGCGACTATGGCTACACCTTC. Amino acid sequence: CASRDTRGDYGYTF.

V is TRBV28 and J is TRBJ1-2; D is possibly TRBD1 (6 bases). V lost 5 bases, J lost 9 bases, and 13 bases lay in between. The CDR3 contains 12 residues. In germline, CDR1 is MDHEN, CDR2 SYDVKM. The CDR3 bases are TGTGCCAGCAGTATGCTACAGGGAAGCTACACCTTC. This encodes CASSMLQGSYTF.

The CDR3 region is CASRNYRGIRETQYF. CDR3 DNA: TGTGCCAGCAGAAACTACAGGGGAATCCGTGAGACCCAGTACTTC. The rearrangement joins TRBV6-5 to TRBJ2-5; 7 bases fit TRBD1. In germline, CDR1 is MNHEY, CDR2 SVGAGI. V trimming: 6 bases; J trimming: 5 bases; junction bases outside the gene matches: 12. This CDR3 region has 15 residues.

The chain links TRBV14 to TRBJ1-6, with 10 bases matching TRBD1. The ends lost 2 bases at V and 8 bases at J; junction bases unmatched: 12. The CDR3 contains 18 residues. Germline V gene data show CDR1 as SGHDN and CDR2 as FVKESK. The CDR3 bases are TGTGCCAGCAGCCAAATCGGGGGACAGGGGAGTTCGGATTCACCCCTCCACTTT. Protein sequence: CASSQIGGQGSSDSPLHF.

The DNA of the CDR3 is TGTGCCAGCAGTCAAAGGGGACAAACTCTCTCTGAAGCTTTCTTT. The encoded protein is CASSQRGQTLSEAFF. This rearrangement joins TRBV7-3 to TRBJ1-1; a possible D gene is TRBD1 (6 bases). Germline CDR1 is SGHTA and CDR2 is FQGTGA. V lost 6 bases and J lost 6, with 20 bases in between. The length of the CDR3 is 15 residues.

The chain has TRBV5-4 and TRBJ1-2; TRBD1 is a possible D gene (6 bases). The V end lost 3 bases, the J end lost 1 base, and 19 bases lay between the germline ends. Germline V gene lookup returns CDR1 SGHNT and CDR2 YYREEE (reference sequence). The CDR3 covers 17 residues. This CDR3 is CASSYTPRTADNYGYTF. In DNA form, the CDR3 reads TGTGCCAGCAGCTATACACCCCGGACAGCTGATAACTATGGCTACACCTTC.

The genes are TRBV25-1 and TRBJ2-3; D remains unclear. This CDR3 comprises 14 residues. From germline, CDR1 is MGHDK and CDR2 SYGVNS. V lost 6 bases to trimming and J lost 4 bases, with 14 bases between them. This CDR3 is CASSPPVRADTQYF. The CDR3 DNA reads TGTGCCAGCAGCCCCCCAGTTCGGGCAGATACGCAGTATTTT. The whole variable domain, filled in from reference TRBV25-1 and TRBJ2-3, reads EADIYQTPRYLVIGTGKKITLECSQTMGHDKMYWYQQDPGMELHLIHYSYGVNSTEKGDLSSESTVSRIRTEHFPLTLESARPSHTSQYLCASSPPVRADTQYFGPGTRLTVL.

The chain links TRBV6-6 to TRBJ2-5; D perhaps matches TRBD1 (5 bases). Per the germline V gene, CDR1 is MNHNY and CDR2 is SVGAGI (reference sequence). Trimming took off 5 bases at V and 3 bases at J, with 13 bases between the two ends. The CDR3 has 14 amino acids. CDR3 coding DNA: TGTGCCAGCAGTCTAGTGACAGTGGAAGAGACCCAGTACTTC. This sequence encodes CASSLVTVEETQYF.

This chain links TRBV15 with TRBJ2-2; D may be TRBD1 (6 bases). Trimming cost V 3 bases and J 4 bases, with 12 bases left between them. This CDR3 is 15 amino acids long. Germline assignment: CDR1 LNHNV and CDR2 YYDKDF (reference sequence). This chain's CDR3 is CATSRENRATGELFF. CDR3 in DNA: TGTGCCACCAGCAGGGAAAACAGGGCCACCGGGGAGCTGTTTTTT. The whole variable domain, remainder taken from reference TRBV15 and TRBJ2-2, is DAMVIQNPRYQVTQFGKPVTLSCSQTLNHNVMYWYQQKSSQAPKLLFHYYDKDFNNEADTPDNFQSRRPNTSFCFLDIRSPGLGDTAMYLCATSRENRATGELFFGEGSRLTVL.